Below are 15 T cell receptor beta chains sequenced from a single sample in a study of glioma-infiltrating T cells. TCR alpha and beta CDR3 regions were amplified from RNA using iRepertoire nested multiplex PCR. Via MiXCR, TCRdb re-called the multiplex PCR reads, giving one row per CDR3 protein. The profile shows 160,000 or so distinct CDR3 sequences, around 45% of them singletons. The specimen sequenced was glioma tissue, nonneoplastic brain tissue, or PBMCs (not recorded which). These receptors were obtained from a human donor with low-grade glioma or glioblastoma, undergoing nonglioma brain surgery, or in good health (not recorded which).

Comment on this clonotype: At one boundary the junction diverges from the germline segment, which might be a read error. This chain's CDR3 is CDSSLNSGGRQHF. The CDR3 region has the DNA TGTGACAGCAGCTTAAATAGCGGGGGACGCCAGCATTTT. The chain recombines TRBV7-9 with TRBJ1-5, with D possibly matching TRBD1 (5 bases). The germline V gene encodes CDR1 SEHNR and CDR2 FQNEAQ (reference sequence). The CDR3 extends over 13 amino acids.

The rearrangement uses TRBV5-4 and TRBJ2-3; possible D gene TRBD1, 7 bases. CDR3 length: 14 amino acids. V lost 5 bases to trimming and J lost 2 bases, with 12 bases between them. CDR1 SGHNT and CDR2 YYREEE come from the germline V gene (reference sequence). The CDR3 region has the DNA TGTGCCAGCAGGGGCGGGACAGCCACAGATACGCAGTATTTT. This encodes CASRGGTATDTQYF. Looking up the rest from reference TRBV5-4 and TRBJ2-3 gives the full variable domain: ETGVTQSPTHLIKTRGQQVTLRCSSQSGHNTVSWYQQALGQGPQFIFQYYREEENGRGNFPPRFSGLQFPNYSSELNVNALELDDSALYLCASRGGTATDTQYFGPGTRLTVL.

Regarding this clonotype: Given a much more abundant clone one base away, this may be a read error. V usage is TRBV2 and J usage is TRBJ1-1, with D hard to call. The V gene lost 2 bases and the J gene lost 5 bases, with 9 bases spanning the gap. In germline, CDR1 is SNHLY, CDR2 FYNNEI. The length of the CDR3 is 13 residues. The CDR3 DNA follows: TGTGCCAGCAGTGAAAAGGGTGAGACTGAAGCTTTCTTT. As protein: CASSEKGETEAFF. The variable domain in full, with the rest retrieved from reference TRBV2 and TRBJ1-1, is EPEVTQTPSHQVTQMGQEVILRCVPISNHLYFYWYRQILGQKVEFLVSFYNNEISEKSEIFDDQFSVERPDGSNFTLKIRSTKLEDSAMYFCASSEKGETEAFFGQGTRLTVV.

This chain connects TRBV12-5 to TRBJ2-1; D is possibly TRBD2 (6 bases). Trimming removed 7 bases from V and 8 bases from J, with 21 bases in between. CDR1 and CDR2 from the germline V gene are LGHNT and FRNRAP. This CDR3 region has 15 residues. The CDR3 sequence: CASVRGSLVADEQFF. CDR3 in DNA: TGTGCTAGTGTTCGGGGGTCGTTAGTAGCAGATGAGCAGTTCTTC.

On this clonotype: A much larger clone lies a single base off, so this may be a read error. The chain recombines TRBV10-2 with TRBJ1-1, with 10 bases that match TRBD1. Germline CDR1 reads WSHSY; CDR2 reads SAAADI. The CDR3 has 13 amino acids. V trimming: 6 bases; J trimming: 11 bases; junction bases outside the gene matches: 9. The CDR3 spells CASSSGQGTAAFF. CDR3 coding DNA: TGCGCCAGCAGCTCGGGACAGGGGACCGCCGCTTTCTTT.

In this sample, this clonotype turned up a few times. One base away lies a much larger clone, so this may be a sequencing read error. This chain links TRBV28 with TRBJ1-5; D remains ambiguous. Trimming took 8 bases from V and 9 from J, leaving 11 bases between them. This CDR3 is 11 amino acids long. The germline V gene has CDR1 MDHEN and CDR2 SYDVKM. The CDR3 DNA reads TGTGCCAGCTGCGGCGATCGGCCCCAGCATTTT. The encoded protein is CASCGDRPQHF.

CDR3 coding DNA: TGTGCCAGTAGTACCAGGGGCACTAATGAAAAACTGTTTTTT. This translates into CASSTRGTNEKLFF. This sequence joins TRBV19 and TRBJ1-4, with TRBD1 as a possible D gene (6 bases). Germline loops: CDR1 LNHDA, CDR2 SQIVND (reference sequence). With 4 bases removed from V and 2 bases from J, the gap between germline ends came to 8 bases. This CDR3 comprises 14 residues.

On this clonotype itself: Possible read error: a much larger clone is one base away. This chain joins TRBV6-1 and TRBJ2-1, with D perhaps matching TRBD2 (7 bases). Germline V gene data show CDR1 as MNHNS and CDR2 as SASEGT. The CDR3 covers 12 residues. This CDR3 reads CDSSTGGGEQFF. In DNA form, the CDR3 reads TGTGACAGCAGTACGGGGGGCGGTGAGCAGTTCTTC.

This clonotype was counted at least ten times. The chain links TRBV7-6 to TRBJ2-1, with TRBD2 identical over 14 bases. CDR1 and CDR2 from the germline V gene are SGHVS and FNYEAQ. The CDR3 totals 15 residues. V lost 4 bases, J lost 5 bases, and 1 base stayed unmatched. The chain's CDR3 is CASSSGLAGDNEQFF. The CDR3 nucleotides are TGTGCCAGCAGCTCGGGACTAGCGGGAGACAATGAGCAGTTCTTC.

In its sample, this clonotype was seen many times. This chain connects TRBV3-1 to TRBJ2-5, with 7 nucleotides matching TRBD1. Germline loops: CDR1 LGHDT, CDR2 YNNKEL (reference sequence). This CDR3 spans 14 amino acids. Trimming took 1 base from V and 4 from J; bases not matched to a gene: 3. Here the CDR3 DNA reads TGTGCCAGCAGCCAAGCTGACAGGGTAGAGACCCAGTACTTC. This sequence encodes CASSQADRVETQYF.

The chain employs TRBV29-1 and TRBJ2-4; D may be TRBD1 or TRBD2 (5 bases each). The CDR3 has 11 residues. Germline V gives CDR1 SQVTM, CDR2 ANQGSEA. Trimming cost V 7 bases and J 4 bases, with 8 bases left between them. The DNA of the CDR3 is TGCAGCGCCGAGGGGAAAAACATTCAGTACTTC. This gives the protein CSAEGKNIQYF.

V and J are TRBV7-8 and TRBJ2-1; 10 nucleotides agree with TRBD2. The V gene end was trimmed by 1 base and the J gene end by 7 bases; junction bases not matched to a gene: 4. This CDR3 spans 15 amino acids. CDR1 and CDR2 from the germline V gene are SGHVS and FQNEAQ. CDR3 protein: CASSLESSGRNEQFF. DNA of the CDR3: TGTGCCAGCAGCTTAGAGTCTAGCGGGAGAAATGAGCAGTTCTTC.

This chain joins TRBV2 and TRBJ2-7; TRBD1 aligns across 11 bases. This CDR3 is 17 amino acids long. Trimming took 4 bases from V and 3 from J; bases not matched to a gene: 11. Germline V gene sequence: CDR1 SNHLY, CDR2 FYNNEI. The chain's CDR3 is CASSALIPGTGGYEQYF. Written as DNA, the CDR3 is TGTGCCAGCAGTGCCCTAATCCCCGGGACAGGGGGCTACGAGCAGTACTTC.

This clonotype has just one count. This chain joins TRBV30 and TRBJ1-2; D gene uncertain. V was trimmed by 5 bases and J by 3 bases, leaving 10 bases between them. Germline V gives CDR1 GTSNPN, CDR2 SVGIG (reference sequence). The CDR3 has 12 amino acids. This CDR3 is CAWADGDYGYTF. The CDR3 region has the DNA TGTGCCTGGGCAGACGGTGACTATGGCTACACCTTC. The full variable domain, with the rest looked up from reference TRBV30 and TRBJ1-2, is SQTIHQWPATLVQPVGSPLSLECTVEGTSNPNLYWYRQAAGRGLQLLFYSVGIGQISSEVPQNLSASRPQDRQFILSSKKLLLSDSGFYLCAWADGDYGYTFGSGTRLTVV.

A remark on this clonotype: A much larger clone differs from this one at a single base, so this may be a read error. The chain links TRBV20-1 to TRBJ1-5; no firm D call. This CDR3 contains 13 residues. V lost 7 bases to trimming and J lost 3 bases, with 13 bases between them. Germline CDR1 DFQATT, CDR2 SNEGSKA (reference sequence). CDR3 in amino acids: CSGAPGVNQPQHF. The CDR3 DNA is TGCAGTGGGGCCCCAGGTGTCAATCAGCCCCAGCATTTT.